The 20 T cell receptor beta chains listed next were all sequenced from one sample in a study of blood T cell repertoires in COVID-19. Assay: immunoSEQ multiplex PCR; the TCRdb copy retains only in-frame clones and omits some. The data contain 60,000 to 70,000 clones, 70% to 90% of them seen just once; the ten biggest clones take up 1.4% to 1.5%. The specimen was peripheral blood. These receptors were collected from a woman aged 55 to 70 with acute or convalescent COVID-19.

Comment on this clone: Other DNA sequences from this sample encode an identical CDR3 as well. The V gene is TRBV7-2, the J gene TRBJ2-3, with unresolved D. This CDR3 is built from 12 residues. V lost 4 bases to trimming and J lost 2 bases, with 4 bases between them. Per the germline V gene, CDR1 is SGHTA and CDR2 is FQGNSA. The chain's CDR3 is CASSSYTDTQYF. As DNA, the CDR3 is TGTGCCAGCAGCTCGTACACAGATACGCAGTATTTT.

This clone was counted once. The V gene is TRBV2, the J gene TRBJ2-1; 11 bases fit TRBD2. V trimming: 7 bases; J trimming: 8 bases; junction bases outside the gene matches: 7. The CDR3 totals 14 residues. CDR1 SNHLY and CDR2 FYNNEI come from the germline V gene. The CDR3 DNA is TGTGCCAGCACCCCGACTAGCGGGAAACATGAGCAGTTCTTC. It encodes CASTPTSGKHEQFF.

The chain is built from TRBV4-2 and TRBJ2-3, with 7 nucleotides matching TRBD2. The CDR3 covers 15 residues. Unmatched junction bases numbered 10, after V lost 6 bases and J lost 4 bases. Germline V gene lookup returns CDR1 LGHNA and CDR2 YNFKEQ. The CDR3 sequence is CASSPSGTRADTQYF. CDR3 in DNA: TGTGCCAGCAGTCCCAGCGGGACCAGGGCAGATACGCAGTATTTT.

The rearrangement uses TRBV14 and TRBJ1-1, with D tentatively TRBD1 (6 bases). The CDR3 is 17 residues long. V was trimmed by 2 bases and J by 5 bases, leaving 21 bases between them. Germline V CDR1 and CDR2: SGHDN, FVKESK. This chain's CDR3 is CASSQFRQDLSSTEAFF. The DNA for the CDR3 is TGTGCCAGCAGCCAATTTCGACAGGACCTCTCCTCGACTGAAGCTTTCTTT.

The V call is TRBV2, the J call TRBJ2-5; 11 bases are shared with TRBD1. CDR1 and CDR2 from the germline V gene are SNHLY and FYNNEI. The CDR3 contains 13 residues. With 7 bases clipped from V and 5 bases from J, the junction kept 3 bases outside the gene matches. The CDR3 protein is CASMDRGRETQYF. The CDR3 nucleotides read TGTGCCAGCATGGACAGGGGGCGGGAGACCCAGTACTTC.

The V call is TRBV21-1, the J call TRBJ1-3; TRBD1, as called in the table, went unchecked against the DNA. TRBV21-1 is reported as a pseudogene. This CDR3 has 17 residues. CDR3 in amino acids: CASSPRGQTFSGNTIYF. CDR3 in DNA: TGTGCCAGCAGCCCCCGGGGACAGACGTTCTCTGGAAACACCATATATTTT.

The chain recombines TRBV4-1 with TRBJ1-3; D gene uncertain. Germline CDR1 MGHRA, CDR2 YSYEKL. CDR3 size: 13 residues. V dropped 4 bases and J dropped 3 bases, with 7 bases sitting between them. The DNA for the CDR3 is TGCGCCAGCAGCCCCCCCCTTGGAAACACCATATATTTT. Residues: CASSPPLGNTIYF.

V gene TRBV6-1 combines with J gene TRBJ1-3, with 11 bases that match TRBD1. The CDR3 loop spans 16 amino acids. The junction had 6 bases not matched to a gene; V was cut back by 4 bases and J by 4 bases. CDR1 is MNHNS, CDR2 SASEGT, per germline. CDR3 amino acids: CASSGTGGSLGNTIYF. The CDR3 DNA sequence: TGTGCCAGCAGTGGGACAGGGGGCTCTTTAGGAAACACCATATATTTT.

This rearrangement joins TRBV7-9 to TRBJ1-2; 7 bases align to TRBD1. The germline V gene encodes CDR1 SEHNR and CDR2 FQNEAQ (reference sequence). The ends lost 0 bases at V and 3 bases at J; junction bases unmatched: 4. The CDR3 spans 15 residues. The CDR3 DNA follows: TGTGCCAGCAGCTTAGCGAGAGGGGGCCACTATGGCTACACCTTC. Translating it yields CASSLARGGHYGYTF.

The chain uses TRBV5-1 and TRBJ2-5; 14 bases match TRBD2. V lost 4 bases and J lost 5; bases outside the gene matches: 4. Germline V gene lookup returns CDR1 SGHRS and CDR2 YFSETQ. There are 15 residues in the CDR3. The CDR3 loop reads CASSPGTSGSETQYF. CDR3 sequence (DNA): TGCGCCAGCAGCCCGGGGACTAGCGGGAGCGAGACCCAGTACTTC. Together with reference TRBV5-1 and TRBJ2-5, the CDR3 gives the full variable domain: KAGVTQTPRYLIKTRGQQVTLSCSPISGHRSVSWYQQTPGQGLQFLFEYFSETQRNKGNFPGRFSGRQFSNSRSEMNVSTLELGDSALYLCASSPGTSGSETQYFGPGTRLLVL.

The chain employs TRBV28 and TRBJ2-3; a weak D match, TRBD2 (6 bases). The CDR3 is 14 residues long. Germline CDR1 is MDHEN and CDR2 is SYDVKM. V was trimmed by 9 bases and J by 3 bases, leaving 16 bases between them. DNA of the CDR3: TGTGCCAGTCTCCGGGACTCACCTACAGATACGCAGTATTTT. Translated, it gives CASLRDSPTDTQYF.

The chain couples TRBV10-3 to TRBJ1-1; D might be TRBD1 (5 bases). Trimming removed 8 bases from V and 1 base from J, with 11 bases in between. The CDR3 is 13 amino acids. The germline V gene encodes CDR1 ENHRY and CDR2 SYGVKD. DNA for the CDR3: TGTGCCATCGGTTTCAGGGAGAACACTGAAGCTTTCTTT. It encodes CAIGFRENTEAFF.

The chain carries TRBV5-1 and TRBJ2-3; perhaps TRBD2 as D (5 bases). The CDR3 consists of 14 residues. Trimming stripped 4 bases from V and 3 bases from J, with 12 bases between. The germline CDR1 and CDR2 sequences are SGHRS and YFSETQ. The CDR3 DNA is TGCGCCAGCAGCGGAGAGGACTGGACAGATACGCAGTATTTT. Protein product: CASSGEDWTDTQYF.

This chain connects TRBV30 to TRBJ1-1, with 8 positions matching TRBD1. V shed 3 bases, J shed 1 base, and the junction held 7 bases outside the gene matches. The CDR3 extends over 15 amino acids. Germline V gives CDR1 GTSNPN, CDR2 SVGIG (reference sequence). The CDR3 nucleotides read TGTGCCTGGAGCCAACGAGGACAGGGGAACACTGAAGCTTTCTTT. It specifies CAWSQRGQGNTEAFF.

The rearrangement links TRBV4-2 to TRBJ1-4, with 8 bases fitting TRBD1. CDR1 is LGHNA and CDR2 is YNFKEQ in the germline V gene. Trimming took 1 base from V and 4 from J; bases not matched to a gene: 11. The CDR3 is 18 amino acids. The CDR3 sequence: CASSQALTGVLGNEKLFF. Here the CDR3 DNA reads TGTGCCAGCAGCCAAGCCTTGACAGGGGTTTTGGGTAATGAAAAACTGTTTTTT.

The CDR3 nucleotides read TGTGCCAGCAGTTTTAGGGGTCGGAACACTGAAGCTTTCTTT. It is translated as CASSFRGRNTEAFF. The chain carries TRBV28 and TRBJ1-1, with D tentatively TRBD1 (5 bases). CDR1 is MDHEN and CDR2 is SYDVKM in the germline V gene. The ends were cut back, 3 bases at V and 1 base at J, with 9 bases in the middle. This CDR3 comprises 14 residues.

CDR3 sequence: CASGAGPADTQYF. In DNA form, the CDR3 reads TGTGCCAGCGGGGCAGGACCTGCAGATACGCAGTATTTT. The rearrangement links TRBV6-5 to TRBJ2-3; possible D gene TRBD1, 5 bases. Germline-derived CDR1 and CDR2 are MNHEY and SVGAGI. The CDR3 loop spans 13 amino acids. Between the trimmed V and J ends, which lost 8 bases and 4 bases, there was a span of 13 bases.

This chain uses TRBV6-2 or TRBV6-3 with TRBJ2-1; a weak D match, TRBD1 (6 bases). The CDR3 runs 14 residues. Trimming took 5 bases from V and 6 from J, leaving 14 bases between them. Germline V gene data show CDR1 as MNHEY and CDR2 as SVGEGT. For the CDR3, the DNA is TGTGCCAGCAGTATTTTAGGGGGATCCAATGAGCAGTTCTTC. This sequence encodes CASSILGGSNEQFF.

The CDR3 nucleotides read TGTGCCAGCAGTTTCGCGCGGACTGTGGATACGCAGTATTTT. Translating it yields CASSFARTVDTQYF. This chain joins TRBV28 and TRBJ2-3, with D possibly being TRBD2 (5 bases). V gave up 3 bases and J gave up 6 bases, with 13 bases separating them. Germline V CDR1 and CDR2: MDHEN, SYDVKM. CDR3 size: 14 residues.

This sequence joins TRBV5-1 and TRBJ1-2; D is possibly TRBD1 (5 bases). Germline lookup yields CDR1 SGHRS and CDR2 YFSETQ. The CDR3 extends over 15 amino acids. The V end was cut by 1 base, the J end by 3 bases, with 13 bases between. The CDR3 DNA reads as TGCGCCAGCAGCTTGTCACTGGGGGAGGACTATGGCTACACCTTC. Protein sequence: CASSLSLGEDYGYTF.